This entry lists 18 T cell receptor beta chains sequenced from one sample in a study of T cells in localized non-small cell lung cancer. The data were produced by immunoSEQ multiplex PCR, yet TCRdb's version contains in-frame clones alone and is incomplete. The repertoire holds about 62,000 clones, with 80% to 90% as singletons. Sequencing used PBMCs, obtained before any cancer treatment. The receptors here all came from a man aged 40 to 69 with stage II lung adenocarcinoma.

The chain is built from TRBV6-5 and TRBJ1-1; TRBD1 matches 10 bases. The germline V gene has CDR1 MNHEY and CDR2 SVGAGI. The CDR3 length is 15 residues. J lost 3 bases, V lost 8 bases, and 9 bases had no gene match. CDR3 DNA: TGTGCCAGCCAGGACAGGGGGAAGTCGGACACTGAAGCTTTCTTT. Protein: CASQDRGKSDTEAFF.

The V call is TRBV7-2, the J call TRBJ2-5, with D possibly matching TRBD1 (6 bases). CDR3 length: 14 residues. V shed 5 bases and J shed 5 bases, with 15 bases lying between them. Germline V gene data show CDR1 as SGHTA and CDR2 as FQGNSA. CDR3 amino acids: CASSPTGLVETQYF. In nucleotides, the CDR3 is TGTGCCAGCAGCCCGACAGGTCTCGTCGAGACCCAGTACTTC. Full variable domain (remainder filled in from reference TRBV7-2 and TRBJ2-5): GAGVSQSPSNKVTEKGKDVELRCDPISGHTALYWYRQSLGQGLEFLIYFQGNSAPDKSGLPSDRFSAERTGGSVSTLTIQRTQQEDSAVYLCASSPTGLVETQYFGPGTRLLVL.

The chain employs TRBV10-3 and TRBJ1-3, with TRBD1 as a possible D gene (6 bases). Germline CDR1 and CDR2: ENHRY and SYGVKD. The CDR3 extends over 17 amino acids. The ends were cut back, 3 bases at V and 6 bases at J, with 21 bases in the middle. Written as DNA, the CDR3 is TGTGCCATCAGTGACCCTCTCGTTGGGGGGCTAGTAAACACCATATATTTT. It is translated as CAISDPLVGGLVNTIYF.

The V and J genes are TRBV4-3 and TRBJ1-3; D is ambiguous. Trimming removed 1 base from V and 1 base from J, with 8 bases in between. The CDR3 is made up of 15 amino acids. The germline CDR1 and CDR2 sequences are LGHNA and YSLEER. CDR3 sequence (DNA): TGCGCCAGCAGCCAAGTGGACTTTTCTGGAAACACCATATATTTT. This encodes CASSQVDFSGNTIYF.

The chain carries TRBV30 and TRBJ2-2; the match to TRBD2 covers 10 bases. Looked up from germline, CDR1 is GTSNPN and CDR2 is SVGIG (reference sequence). V was clipped by 5 bases and J by 5 bases; unmatched bases: 11. The CDR3 length is 16 residues. CDR3 protein: CAWDASSGSWTGELFF. The CDR3 region has the DNA TGTGCCTGGGACGCCTCTAGCGGGAGTTGGACCGGGGAGCTGTTTTTT. The complete variable domain, with remaining parts taken from reference TRBV30 and TRBJ2-2, reads SQTIHQWPATLVQPVGSPLSLECTVEGTSNPNLYWYRQAAGRGLQLLFYSVGIGQISSEVPQNLSASRPQDRQFILSSKKLLLSDSGFYLCAWDASSGSWTGELFFGEGSRLTVL.

The chain recombines TRBV5-1 with TRBJ2-1; D ambiguous. The CDR3 has 14 amino acids. With 2 bases removed from V and 8 bases from J, the gap between germline ends came to 14 bases. The V gene's germline CDR1 is SGHRS and CDR2 YFSETQ. DNA of the CDR3: TGCGCCAGCAGCTTAGCGAGACGAGAGGATGAGCAGTTCTTC. It is translated as CASSLARREDEQFF. Complete variable domain (other parts from reference TRBV5-1 and TRBJ2-1): KAGVTQTPRYLIKTRGQQVTLSCSPISGHRSVSWYQQTPGQGLQFLFEYFSETQRNKGNFPGRFSGRQFSNSRSEMNVSTLELGDSALYLCASSLARREDEQFFGPGTRLTVL.

The CDR3 sequence: CASSGGSGRIVYEQFF. CDR3 nucleotides: TGTGCCAGCAGTGGAGGGAGCGGGAGGATTGTCTATGAGCAGTTCTTC. This chain joins TRBV2 and TRBJ2-1; the match to TRBD2 covers 9 bases. After removal of 4 bases from V and 8 bases from J, the junction contained 12 bases not matched to a gene. Per germline, CDR1 SNHLY and CDR2 FYNNEI. This CDR3 is 16 amino acids long. Using reference TRBV2 and TRBJ2-1 for the parts outside the CDR3, the full variable domain is EPEVTQTPSHQVTQMGQEVILRCVPISNHLYFYWYRQILGQKVEFLVSFYNNEISEKSEIFDDQFSVERPDGSNFTLKIRSTKLEDSAMYFCASSGGSGRIVYEQFFGPGTRLTVL.

This chain joins TRBV6-5 and TRBJ2-3, with 10 positions matching TRBD1. V shed 6 bases, J shed 4 bases, and the junction held 4 bases outside the gene matches. Germline lookup yields CDR1 MNHEY and CDR2 SVGAGI. This CDR3 has 14 amino acids. The CDR3 sequence is CASSPGQGPDTQYF. Here the CDR3 DNA reads TGTGCCAGCAGCCCGGGACAGGGGCCAGATACGCAGTATTTT.

The gene calls are TRBV7-9 and TRBJ2-7; D perhaps matches TRBD1 (6 bases). This CDR3 has 15 residues. V lost 5 bases to trimming and J lost 2 bases, with 16 bases between them. CDR1 and CDR2 (germline): SEHNR, FQNEAQ (reference sequence). The DNA of the CDR3 is TGTGCCAGCAGCCGTGACAGGAGTCAAACCTACGAGCAGTACTTC. Encoded protein: CASSRDRSQTYEQYF. Complete variable domain (other parts from reference TRBV7-9 and TRBJ2-7): DTGVSQNPRHKITKRGQNVTFRCDPISEHNRLYWYRQTLGQGPEFLTYFQNEAQLEKSRLLSDRFSAERPKGSFSTLEIQRTEQGDSAMYLCASSRDRSQTYEQYFGPGTRLTVT.

This clone was seen a few times. DNA of the CDR3: TGTGCCACCAGCAGAGAAAGGCTAGCGGGAGGTTATGACAATGAGCAGTTCTTC. Encoded protein: CATSRERLAGGYDNEQFF. This chain connects TRBV15 to TRBJ2-1, with 11 bases that match TRBD2. The CDR3 has 18 amino acids. The germline V gene encodes CDR1 LNHNV and CDR2 YYDKDF (reference sequence). V lost 0 bases, J lost 5 bases, and 9 bases stayed unmatched.

DNA for the CDR3: TGCAGCGTTGAAAGACGGGTGCAGAACACTGAAGCTTTCTTT. Translating it yields CSVERRVQNTEAFF. V and J are TRBV29-1 and TRBJ1-1, with D unclear. The germline V and J ends were trimmed by 2 bases and 1 base, with 11 bases remaining between them. Germline loops: CDR1 SQVTM, CDR2 ANQGSEA. The CDR3 length is 14 residues.

This chain uses TRBV7-6 with TRBJ2-3, with 12 bases matching TRBD2. Germline assignment: CDR1 SGHVS and CDR2 FNYEAQ. The V gene end was trimmed by 4 bases and the J gene end by 2 bases; junction bases not matched to a gene: 4. The CDR3 has 16 amino acids. The CDR3 here is CASSSRTSGITDTQYF. The CDR3 bases are TGTGCCAGCAGCTCGCGGACTAGCGGGATCACAGATACGCAGTATTTT. Filled out from reference TRBV7-6 and TRBJ2-3, the complete variable domain reads GAGVSQSPRYKVTKRGQDVALRCDPISGHVSLYWYRQALGQGPEFLTYFNYEAQQDKSGLPNDRFSAERPEGSISTLTIQRTEQRDSAMYRCASSSRTSGITDTQYFGPGTRLTVL.

The chain has TRBV7-2 and TRBJ2-5; 7 bases match TRBD1. The CDR3 sequence is 15 residues long. In germline, CDR1 is SGHTA, CDR2 FQGNSA. The V and J ends lost 5 bases and 2 bases, in that order; junction bases with no gene match: 8. CDR3 in amino acids: CASSPFGTAQETQYF. CDR3 DNA sequence: TGTGCCAGCAGCCCGTTCGGGACAGCTCAAGAGACCCAGTACTTC.

The chain links TRBV25-1 to TRBJ1-1; no firm D call. The germline V gene has CDR1 MGHDK and CDR2 SYGVNS. V shed 6 bases and J shed 4 bases, with 12 bases lying between them. The CDR3 spans 13 residues. CDR3: CASSSGKPTEAFF. The CDR3, as DNA: TGTGCCAGCAGCTCGGGAAAGCCCACTGAAGCTTTCTTT.

This rearrangement joins TRBV5-6 to TRBJ2-7, with D tentatively TRBD1 (5 bases). Germline CDR1 and CDR2: SGHDT and YYEEEE. The CDR3 extends over 14 amino acids. Trimming removed 3 bases at V and 5 bases at J, with 15 bases between. The CDR3 is CASSSLGPRDEQYF. As DNA, the CDR3 is TGTGCCAGCAGCTCCCTAGGCCCCAGGGACGAGCAGTACTTC.

The chain joins TRBV7-9 to TRBJ1-1; a possible D gene is TRBD1 (6 bases). CDR1 and CDR2 from the germline V gene are SEHNR and FQNEAQ (reference sequence). This CDR3 contains 15 residues. Trimming cost V 2 bases and J 2 bases, with 12 bases left between them. The CDR3 is CASSLSGAFNTEAFF. The CDR3 DNA follows: TGTGCCAGCAGCTTATCGGGGGCCTTTAACACTGAAGCTTTCTTT.

The chain is built from TRBV6-1 and TRBJ1-4; D is possibly TRBD1 (5 bases). Germline V gene sequence: CDR1 MNHNS, CDR2 SASEGT. The CDR3 sequence is 15 residues long. Trimming stripped 2 bases from V and 8 bases from J, with 15 bases between. Here the CDR3 reads CASSERGLMGEKLFF. The CDR3 bases are TGTGCCAGCAGTGAACGGGGCCTTATGGGGGAAAAACTGTTTTTT.

This clone was seen only a few times. The chain links TRBV7-2 to TRBJ1-1, with no clear D. The CDR3 covers 12 residues. CDR1 and CDR2 from the germline V gene are SGHTA and FQGNSA. With 7 bases removed from V and 6 bases from J, the gap between germline ends came to 12 bases. The CDR3 DNA sequence: TGTGCCAGCATCTCCTTTGGGGCTGAAGCTTTCTTT. Residues: CASISFGAEAFF.